This TCR beta chain is drawn from a study of low-dose radiotherapy and immunotherapy resistance in tumors. Study as a whole: Cohort 2 patients were irradiated with 1 Gy every two weeks, reaching 13 Gy over 26 weeks. The drug cyclophosphamide was given into a vein at 200 mg/m2 every two weeks, one day before radiation and immunotherapy.

Priming of first-strand cDNA relied on TRAV- and TRBV-specific primers (covering alpha and beta chains). For amplifying TCRs, the PCR ran for 15 to 20 cycles with Phusion, which was used together with a constant-region primer and the adapter on the V primers. mRNA, once isolated, was amplified by in vitro transcription. TCRdb independently ran MiXCR on the reads; one entry per CDR3 protein. The sample lists about 9,600 distinct CDR3 sequences, about three quarters occurring once. Donors, who were enrolled in a single-arm phase I dose-escalation trial, received nivolumab, ipilimumab, aspirin, low-dose cyclophosphamide and low-dose radiotherapy. V shed 5 bases, J shed 1 base, and the junction held 11 bases outside the gene matches. Per germline, CDR1 SEHNR and CDR2 FQNEAQ (reference sequence). The CDR3 extends over 16 amino acids.

The sequence was obtained from a human donor with advanced metastatic prostate, ovarian, gallbladder or colorectal cancer (not recorded which). This table probably holds off-target reads from a library built for another chain. The V gene is TRBV7-9, the J gene TRBJ2-7; TRBD1 matches at 7 bases. CDR3 in amino acids: CASSPRDSRASYEQYF. The CDR3 DNA reads TGTGCCAGCAGCCCCCGGGACAGTCGAGCGTCCTACGAGCAGTACTTC.